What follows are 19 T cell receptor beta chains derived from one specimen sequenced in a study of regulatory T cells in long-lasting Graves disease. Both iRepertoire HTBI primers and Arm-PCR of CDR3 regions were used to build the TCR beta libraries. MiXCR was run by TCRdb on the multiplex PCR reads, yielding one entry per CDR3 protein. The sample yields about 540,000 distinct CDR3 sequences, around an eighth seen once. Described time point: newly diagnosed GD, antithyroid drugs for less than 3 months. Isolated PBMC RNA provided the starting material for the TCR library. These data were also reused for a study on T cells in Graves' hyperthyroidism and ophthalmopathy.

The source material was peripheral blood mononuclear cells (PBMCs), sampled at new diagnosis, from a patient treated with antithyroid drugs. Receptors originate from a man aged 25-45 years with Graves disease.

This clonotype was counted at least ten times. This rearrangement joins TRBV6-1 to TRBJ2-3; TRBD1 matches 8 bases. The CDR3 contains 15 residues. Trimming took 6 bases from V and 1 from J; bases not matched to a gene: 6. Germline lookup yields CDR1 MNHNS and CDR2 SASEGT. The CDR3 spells CASRSQGAGTDTQYF. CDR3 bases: TGTGCCAGCAGGTCCCAGGGGGCCGGCACAGATACGCAGTATTTT.

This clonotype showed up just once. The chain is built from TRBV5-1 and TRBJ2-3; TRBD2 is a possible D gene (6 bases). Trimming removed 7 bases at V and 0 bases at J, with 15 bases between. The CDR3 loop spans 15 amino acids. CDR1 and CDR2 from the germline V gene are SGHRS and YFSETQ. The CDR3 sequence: CASGQDSGSTDTQYF. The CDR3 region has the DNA TGCGCCAGCGGCCAAGATAGCGGCAGCACAGATACGCAGTATTTT.

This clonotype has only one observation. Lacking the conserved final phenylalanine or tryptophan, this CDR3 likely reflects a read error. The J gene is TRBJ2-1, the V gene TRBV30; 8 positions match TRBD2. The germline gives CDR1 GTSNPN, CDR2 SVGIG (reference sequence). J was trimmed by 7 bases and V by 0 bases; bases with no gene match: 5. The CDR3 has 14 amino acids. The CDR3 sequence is CAWSVSGINNEQFS. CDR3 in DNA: TGTGCCTGGAGTGTTAGCGGGATAAATAATGAGCAGTTCTCC.

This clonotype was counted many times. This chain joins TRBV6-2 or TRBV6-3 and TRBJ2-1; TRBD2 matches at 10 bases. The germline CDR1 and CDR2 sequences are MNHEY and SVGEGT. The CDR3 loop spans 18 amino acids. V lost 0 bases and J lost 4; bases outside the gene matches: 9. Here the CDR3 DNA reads TGTGCCAGCAGTTACTCGGCAGCGGGAGGGCCCCAATACAATGAGCAGTTCTTC. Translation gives CASSYSAAGGPQYNEQFF.

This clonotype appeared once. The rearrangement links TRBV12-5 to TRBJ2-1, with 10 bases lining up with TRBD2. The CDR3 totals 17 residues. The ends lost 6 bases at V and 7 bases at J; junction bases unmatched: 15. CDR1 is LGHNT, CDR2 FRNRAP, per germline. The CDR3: CASGRGSGRINRNEQFF. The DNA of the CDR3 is TGTGCTAGTGGCCGGGGTAGCGGGAGGATTAATAGGAATGAGCAGTTCTTC.

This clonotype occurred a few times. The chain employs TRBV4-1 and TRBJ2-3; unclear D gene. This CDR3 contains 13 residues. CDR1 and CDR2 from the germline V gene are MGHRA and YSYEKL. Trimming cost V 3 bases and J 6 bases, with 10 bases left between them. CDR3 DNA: TGCGCCAGCAGCCATAATAGCAGGGATACGCAGTATTTT. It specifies CASSHNSRDTQYF.

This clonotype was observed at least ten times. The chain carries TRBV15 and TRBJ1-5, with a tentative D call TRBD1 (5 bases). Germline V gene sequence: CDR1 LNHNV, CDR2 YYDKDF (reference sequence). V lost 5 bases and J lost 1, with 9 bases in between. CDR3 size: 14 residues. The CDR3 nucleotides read TGTGCCACCAGCCGGGGCTTAAGCAATCAGCCCCAGCATTTT. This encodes CATSRGLSNQPQHF.

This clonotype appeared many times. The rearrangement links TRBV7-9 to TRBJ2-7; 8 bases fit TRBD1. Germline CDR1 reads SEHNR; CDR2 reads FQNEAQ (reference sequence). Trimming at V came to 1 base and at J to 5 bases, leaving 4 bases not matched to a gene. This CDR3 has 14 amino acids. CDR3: CASSLVRDRNEQYF. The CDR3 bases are TGTGCCAGCAGCTTAGTTCGGGACAGGAACGAGCAGTACTTC.

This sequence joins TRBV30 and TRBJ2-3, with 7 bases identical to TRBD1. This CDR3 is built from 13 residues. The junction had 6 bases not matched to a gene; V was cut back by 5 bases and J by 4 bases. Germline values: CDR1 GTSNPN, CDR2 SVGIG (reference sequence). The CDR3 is CAWERQGADTQYF. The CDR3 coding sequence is TGTGCCTGGGAGCGACAGGGCGCAGATACGCAGTATTTT.

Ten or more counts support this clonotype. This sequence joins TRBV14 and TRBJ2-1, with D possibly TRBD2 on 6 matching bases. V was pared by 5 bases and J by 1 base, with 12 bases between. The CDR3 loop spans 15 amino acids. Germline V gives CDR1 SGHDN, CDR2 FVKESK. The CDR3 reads CASSGLRGSYNEQFF. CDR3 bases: TGTGCCAGCAGCGGGTTGCGGGGTTCCTACAATGAGCAGTTCTTC. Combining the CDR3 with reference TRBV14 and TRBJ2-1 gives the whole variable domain EAGVTQFPSHSVIEKGQTVTLRCDPISGHDNLYWYRRVMGKEIKFLLHFVKESKQDESGMPNNRFLAERTGGTYSTLKVQPAELEDSGVYFCASSGLRGSYNEQFFGPGTRLTVL.

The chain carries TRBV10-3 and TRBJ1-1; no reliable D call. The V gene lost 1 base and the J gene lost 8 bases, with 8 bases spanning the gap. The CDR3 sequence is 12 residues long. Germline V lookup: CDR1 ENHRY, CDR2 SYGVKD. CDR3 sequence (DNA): TGTGCCATCAGTGAGTTGACGGAGGAAGCTTTCTTT. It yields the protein CAISELTEEAFF.

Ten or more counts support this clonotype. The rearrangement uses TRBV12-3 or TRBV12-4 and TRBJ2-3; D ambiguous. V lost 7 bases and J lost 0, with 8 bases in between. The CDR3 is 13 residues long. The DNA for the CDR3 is TGTGCCAGCATGCCCAGGAGCACAGATACGCAGTATTTT. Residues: CASMPRSTDTQYF.

CDR3 nucleotides: TGTGCCAGCAGCCGAGGGTCCGGGAATGGCAATCAGCCCCAGCATTTT. Its protein product is CASSRGSGNGNQPQHF. The chain combines TRBV27 with TRBJ1-5; unclear D gene. The V end was cut by 6 bases, the J end by 2 bases, with 17 bases between. Germline V gene data show CDR1 as MNHEY and CDR2 as SMNVEV (reference sequence). The CDR3 extends over 16 amino acids.

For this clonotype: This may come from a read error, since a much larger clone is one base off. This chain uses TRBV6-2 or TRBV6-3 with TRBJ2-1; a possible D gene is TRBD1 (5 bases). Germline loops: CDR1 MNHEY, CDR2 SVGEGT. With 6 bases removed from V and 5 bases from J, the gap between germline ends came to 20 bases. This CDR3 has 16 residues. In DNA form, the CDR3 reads TGTGCCAGCAGCCCCAATAGCCGGACATGGGACAATGAGCAGTTCTTC. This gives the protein CASSPNSRTWDNEQFF.

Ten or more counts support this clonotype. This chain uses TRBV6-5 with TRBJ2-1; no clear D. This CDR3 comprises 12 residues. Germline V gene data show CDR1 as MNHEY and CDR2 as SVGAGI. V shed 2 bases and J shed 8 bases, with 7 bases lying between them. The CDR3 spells CASSYADHEQFF. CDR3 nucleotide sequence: TGTGCCAGCAGTTACGCGGATCATGAGCAGTTCTTC.

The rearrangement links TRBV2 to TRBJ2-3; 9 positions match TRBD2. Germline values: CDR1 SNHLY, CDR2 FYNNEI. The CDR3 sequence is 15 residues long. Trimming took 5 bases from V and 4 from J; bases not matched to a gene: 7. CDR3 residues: CASSSGSGGSDTQYF. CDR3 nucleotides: TGTGCCAGCAGTTCGGGTAGCGGGGGTTCAGATACGCAGTATTTT.

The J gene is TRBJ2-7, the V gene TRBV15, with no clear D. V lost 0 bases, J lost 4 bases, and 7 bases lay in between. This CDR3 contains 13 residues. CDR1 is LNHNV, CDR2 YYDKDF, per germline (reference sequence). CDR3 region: CATSRDHPYEQYF. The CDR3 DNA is TGTGCCACCAGCAGAGATCATCCTTACGAGCAGTACTTC.

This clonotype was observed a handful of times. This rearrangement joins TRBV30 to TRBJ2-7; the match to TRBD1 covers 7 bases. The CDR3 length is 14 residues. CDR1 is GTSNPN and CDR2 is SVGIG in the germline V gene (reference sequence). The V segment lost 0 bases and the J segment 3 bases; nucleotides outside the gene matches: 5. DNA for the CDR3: TGTGCCTGGAGTGTGGGGCAGGGGGTCTACGAGCAGTACTTC. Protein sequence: CAWSVGQGVYEQYF.

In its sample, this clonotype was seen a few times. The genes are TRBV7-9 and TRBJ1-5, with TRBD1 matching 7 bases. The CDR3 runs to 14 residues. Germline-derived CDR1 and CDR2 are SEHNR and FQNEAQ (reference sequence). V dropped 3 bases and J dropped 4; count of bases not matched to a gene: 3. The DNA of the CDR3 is TGTGCCAGCAGCTTTTCGACAGGGAATCAGCCCCAGCATTTT. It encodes CASSFSTGNQPQHF.